The 19 T cell receptor beta chains listed next were all sequenced from one sample in a study of OX40 agonist ivuxolimab in advanced cancers. Some clones are missing from TCRdb's copy, which holds only in-frame ones; the method was immunoSEQ multiplex PCR. The sample holds fewer than 100,000 clones, around 83% seen once. The sample consisted of CD4+ or CD8+ T cells sorted from blood, taken in a trial of the OX40 agonist ivuxolimab. These TCRs come from an adult with an advanced solid tumor such as melanoma, head and neck, liver or kidney cancer.

The genes are TRBV25-1 and TRBJ1-2, with 7 bases identical to TRBD1. V lost 1 base to trimming and J lost 4 bases; unmatched junction nucleotides: 3. This CDR3 contains 14 residues. The germline V gene has CDR1 MGHDK and CDR2 SYGVNS. As DNA, the CDR3 is TGTGCCAGCAGTGAATTGGACAGGTTCTATGGCTACACCTTC. Protein: CASSELDRFYGYTF.

This clone has a handful of counts. V gene TRBV2 combines with J gene TRBJ1-6; no definite D call. Germline V gene data show CDR1 as SNHLY and CDR2 as FYNNEI. V shed 3 bases and J shed 7 bases, with 13 bases lying between them. The CDR3 consists of 15 residues. The CDR3 bases are TGTGCCAGCAGTGAGTGGAGCCTCTGGAATTCACCCCTCCACTTT. Residues: CASSEWSLWNSPLHF.

This clone is a singleton in its sample. The chain has TRBV6-5 and TRBJ2-1; D is uncertain. Germline assignment: CDR1 MNHEY and CDR2 SVGAGI. V shed 0 bases and J shed 9 bases, with 18 bases lying between them. The CDR3 is 16 amino acids. DNA of the CDR3: TGTGCCAGCAGTTACTCGAGAGGCCCCCTCCAAACTGAGCAGTTCTTC. Protein sequence: CASSYSRGPLQTEQFF.

This clone was picked up a small number of times. The rearrangement joins TRBV4-3 to TRBJ2-4, with 8 bases identical to TRBD2. There are 16 residues in the CDR3. V shed 0 bases, J shed 6 bases, and the junction held 7 bases outside the gene matches. Germline V gives CDR1 LGHNA, CDR2 YSLEER. CDR3 in amino acids: CASSQERTLAGNIQYF. CDR3 nucleotide sequence: TGCGCCAGCAGCCAAGAGAGGACTCTAGCGGGAAACATTCAGTACTTC.

Concerning this clone itself: This CDR3 is also generated by other DNA sequences in the sample. The chain employs TRBV7-2 and TRBJ2-5, with D perhaps TRBD2 (7 bases). With 1 base removed from V and 4 bases from J, the gap between germline ends came to 10 bases. The germline CDR1 and CDR2 sequences are SGHTA and FQGNSA. The CDR3 has 14 residues. The CDR3 here is CASSLGGGLETQYF. The CDR3 nucleotides read TGTGCCAGCAGCTTAGGGGGGGGGCTAGAGACCCAGTACTTC.

V gene TRBV10-1 combines with J gene TRBJ1-4, with D tentatively TRBD1 (5 bases). The CDR3 contains 12 residues. Trimming left V 5 bases short and J 8 bases short, with 9 bases between. Looked up from germline, CDR1 is WNHNN and CDR2 is SYGVQD (reference sequence). The CDR3 region has the DNA TGCGCCAGCAGTAGGGACGCCGAAAAACTGTTTTTT. It translates to CASSRDAEKLFF.

This clone was recorded a few times. The genes are TRBV9 and TRBJ1-1; D is possibly TRBD1 (5 bases). CDR3 length: 13 amino acids. V was trimmed by 0 bases and J by 7 bases, leaving 10 bases between them. The germline gives CDR1 SGDLS, CDR2 YYNGEE. The CDR3 sequence: CASSVEGSGEAFF. The CDR3 bases are TGTGCCAGCAGCGTAGAGGGGTCGGGTGAAGCTTTCTTT.

The V gene is TRBV2, the J gene TRBJ1-5, with D tentatively TRBD1 (6 bases). Germline-derived CDR1 and CDR2 are SNHLY and FYNNEI. This CDR3 has 14 residues. Trimming left V 3 bases short and J 2 bases short, with 8 bases between. CDR3 in amino acids: CASSEGAGNQPQHF. For the CDR3, the DNA is TGTGCCAGCAGTGAGGGGGCCGGCAATCAGCCCCAGCATTTT. Looking up the rest from reference TRBV2 and TRBJ1-5 gives the full variable domain: EPEVTQTPSHQVTQMGQEVILRCVPISNHLYFYWYRQILGQKVEFLVSFYNNEISEKSEIFDDQFSVERPDGSNFTLKIRSTKLEDSAMYFCASSEGAGNQPQHFGDGTRLSIL.

This chain's CDR3 is CATGGGKETGELFF. CDR3 nucleotide sequence: TGTGCCACCGGAGGGGGTAAGGAGACCGGGGAGCTGTTTTTT. The chain couples TRBV19 to TRBJ2-2; possibly TRBD1 or TRBD2 for D (6 bases each). The CDR3 covers 14 residues. Germline CDR1 is LNHDA and CDR2 is SQIVND (reference sequence). V lost 10 bases and J lost 5, with 17 bases in between. The full variable domain, in which reference TRBV19 and TRBJ2-2 provide the parts outside the CDR3, is DGGITQSPKYLFRKEGQNVTLSCEQNLNHDAMYWYRQDPGQGLRLIYYSQIVNDFQKGDIAEGYSVSREKKESFPLTVTSAQKNPTAFYLCATGGGKETGELFFGEGSRLTVL.

This clone was recorded only once. V and J are TRBV2 and TRBJ2-5, with D maybe TRBD2 (5 bases). Germline loops: CDR1 SNHLY, CDR2 FYNNEI. This CDR3 is built from 15 residues. V lost 4 bases and J 2 bases, leaving 14 bases between the germline ends. CDR3 in amino acids: CASSGMSGYQETQYF. The CDR3 bases are TGTGCCAGCAGTGGCATGAGCGGTTATCAAGAGACCCAGTACTTC.

The V and J genes are TRBV30 and TRBJ2-7; no clear D gene. Trimming left V 2 bases short and J 5 bases short, with 7 bases between. The CDR3 is 11 residues long. Germline V gene data show CDR1 as GTSNPN and CDR2 as SVGIG (reference sequence). The CDR3 DNA follows: TGTGCCTGGAGTTACGGTAACGAGCAGTACTTC. Amino acid sequence: CAWSYGNEQYF.

The chain has TRBV5-6 and TRBJ2-5, with unresolved D. The CDR3 is 12 amino acids. The germline V gene has CDR1 SGHDT and CDR2 YYEEEE. The ends were cut back, 3 bases at V and 5 bases at J, with 8 bases in the middle. The CDR3 nucleotides are TGTGCCAGCAGCTCGCCGAGCGAGACCCAGTACTTC. Translated, it gives CASSSPSETQYF.

The CDR3 DNA reads TGCGCCAGCAGCCTCATTGCCTCGAACGAGCAGTACTTC. This encodes CASSLIASNEQYF. This sequence joins TRBV4-3 and TRBJ2-7; no clear D. Germline CDR1 and CDR2: LGHNA and YSLEER. This CDR3 spans 13 amino acids. V gave up 4 bases and J gave up 5 bases, with 12 bases separating them.

CDR3 nucleotide sequence: TGTGCCAGCAGCTTAGTGGTGGGTAGCGGCCTTACAGATACGCAGTATTTT. Translation gives CASSLVVGSGLTDTQYF. This chain joins TRBV11-3 and TRBJ2-3; TRBD2 is a possible D gene (6 bases). Between the trimmed V and J ends, which lost 1 base and 3 bases, there was a span of 17 bases. Germline-derived CDR1 and CDR2 are SGHNT and YENEEA. The CDR3 spans 17 residues.

The chain recombines TRBV6-6 with TRBJ1-4, with D perhaps matching TRBD1 (6 bases). This CDR3 is built from 14 residues. The V end was cut by 6 bases, the J end by 5 bases, with 13 bases between. Germline V gene lookup returns CDR1 MNHNY and CDR2 SVGAGI (reference sequence). In nucleotides, the CDR3 is TGTGCCAGCAGCCAGGGGCCTGGGAATGAAAAACTGTTTTTT. As protein: CASSQGPGNEKLFF.

The chain links TRBV5-5 to TRBJ1-1; 7 bases match TRBD1. The CDR3 is 18 amino acids. The trim removed 4 bases at V and 5 bases at J, leaving 20 bases unmatched. From germline, CDR1 is SGHKS and CDR2 YYEKEE (reference sequence). CDR3 residues: CASSRELGQALSQTEAFF. CDR3 bases: TGTGCCAGCAGCCGAGAGTTAGGACAGGCCCTAAGCCAAACTGAAGCTTTCTTT.

This sequence joins TRBV4-1 and TRBJ2-3; D is unresolved. The CDR3 covers 16 residues. V gave up 1 base and J gave up 0 bases, with 11 bases separating them. Germline CDR1 is MGHRA and CDR2 is YSYEKL. CDR3 sequence (DNA): TGCGCCAGCAGCCAAGTTGGCAGAGGAAGCACAGATACGCAGTATTTT. As protein: CASSQVGRGSTDTQYF.

This clone was recorded only once. This chain connects TRBV7-9 to TRBJ1-3, with unresolved D. Germline assignment: CDR1 SEHNR and CDR2 FQNEAQ (reference sequence). The germline V and J ends were trimmed by 1 base and 0 bases, with 13 bases remaining between them. This CDR3 comprises 17 residues. The CDR3 spells CASSLEWATSSGNTIYF. The CDR3 DNA sequence: TGTGCCAGCAGCTTAGAATGGGCAACGAGCTCTGGAAACACCATATATTTT.

The J gene is TRBJ2-7, the V gene TRBV14; no firm D call. V was clipped by 4 bases and J by 4 bases, with 8 bases between them. The CDR3 covers 12 residues. Germline lookup yields CDR1 SGHDN and CDR2 FVKESK. CDR3 sequence: CASSPGRYEQYF. DNA of the CDR3: TGTGCCAGCAGCCCAGGACGATACGAGCAGTACTTC.